Each of the 2 T cell receptor beta chains below was sequenced from the same sample in a study of T cell repertoires in cytomegalovirus infection. These TCRs' antigens remain unknown. MiXCR, applied by TCRdb to the reads, yields one record per CDR3 protein. The sample lists some 920,000 distinct CDR3 sequences; about a third were seen once. The sequencing used cultured CD8+ T cells from PBMCs, collected from culture after CMV antigen stimulation. The receptors originated from a human donor in good health (CMV status not recorded). Some clones in this sample may be carry-over from other donors' samples.

This clonotype was found many times. The rearrangement links TRBV12-3 or TRBV12-4 to TRBJ2-1; D is undetermined. The CDR3 loop spans 15 amino acids. V lost 5 bases and J 0 bases, leaving 11 bases between the germline ends. The DNA for the CDR3 is TGTGCCAGCAGTGTTTCCCAAAGCTCCTACAATGAGCAGTTCTTC. Its protein is CASSVSQSSYNEQFF.

There are many counts of this clonotype. This chain uses TRBV7-9 with TRBJ1-5; no firm D call. V was trimmed by 5 bases and J by 3 bases, leaving 17 bases between them. Germline V lookup: CDR1 SEHNR, CDR2 FQNEAQ (reference sequence). The CDR3 contains 16 residues. The CDR3 DNA is TGTGCCAGCAGCGACCGTAGACAACCGTACAATCAGCCCCAGCATTTT. Protein sequence: CASSDRRQPYNQPQHF.